This T cell receptor beta chain derives from a study of T cells in narcolepsy. Findings and limits, study-wide: Autoreactive HCRT-specific and TRIB2-specific clonotypes were marked in same-patient CSF-versus-blood CD4+ comparisons.

The CDR3 is 15 amino acids. Germline-derived CDR1 and CDR2 are LNHNV and YYDKDF (reference sequence). Trimming shortened V by 4 bases and J by 5 bases, and 15 bases separated the two germline ends. In the case of this clone: Antigen unknown.

Libraries were prepared by immunoSEQ multiplex PCR; TCRdb keeps only in-frame clonotypes and omits some of them. The table shows around 35,000 clones, with 65% to 85% occurring only once. The chain links TRBV15 to TRBJ2-1; D may correspond to TRBD1 or TRBD2 (5 bases each). The sequence came from a human donor in good health. Specimen: memory (CD45RA-) CD4+ T cells from blood. CDR3 DNA: TGTGCCACCAGCACCGGGACGGGTGGCGACAATGAGCAGTTCTTC. This translates into CATSTGTGGDNEQFF.